The clone carrying this T cell receptor (beta chain) turned up a few times. Its antigen is as yet unknown. After isolation, RNA underwent reverse transcription to generate cDNA as the sequencing template. TCRdb keeps only in-frame clones here, not all; method: immunoSEQ multiplex PCR. In the table there are roughly 190,000 clones, less than 65% of which are singletons. This sample is part of a study of CD8+ T cells in alopecia areata. Broader study findings: Treatment with tofacitinib significantly lowered scalp clonality and reduced expanded CD8+ clones among the top 100. Affected lesional scalp, above all in alopecia totalis/universalis, was more clonal than normal scalp.

The CDR3 has 13 residues. V gave up 1 base and J gave up 7 bases, with 10 bases separating them. Germline V gives CDR1 PRHDT, CDR2 FYEKMQ (reference sequence). As for treatment: oral pan-JAK inhibitor, 5-10 mg twice daily. The chain has TRBV13 and TRBJ1-1; D unclear. The source material was CD4+ T cells sorted from blood, sampled at week 24, from a patient treated with tofacitinib. This receptor was identified in a human donor with alopecia areata. CDR3 amino acids: CASSLVGRIEAFF. The CDR3 DNA follows: TGTGCCAGCAGCTTAGTCGGACGGATTGAAGCTTTCTTT.